This entry concerns a single TCR beta chain. Its recognized antigen is unknown. Qualities for individual bases were not recorded, and no much larger clone is one base off. Genomic DNA was isolated from the sorted cells so that the TCRbeta CDR3 region could be sequenced. The immunoSEQ Assay was used to sequence the TCRbeta CDR3 regions. Imported from immuneACCESS, the table was reduced by TCRdb to in-frame sequences with V and J called. These copies leave out some clones; in studies compared against another copy, an unresolved V gene accounts for under half, and the cause of the remainder is not known. This sample holds 95,000 to 150,000 clones; approximately 92% were observed only once. The ten biggest clones cover roughly 0.59% of the sample. Sequences SGHAT (CDR1) and FQDESV (CDR2) are obtained from the germline V gene (reference sequence). From the cysteine up to the phenylalanine, the CDR3 has a length of 15 residues. Only the CDR3 part of the read is kept: 45 bases, read in frame from the first base. V is shortened by 1 base, J by 0 bases, and the region joining them spans 8 bases.

The data originate from a study of OX40 agonist ivuxolimab in advanced cancers. The study in broad terms: Ivuxolimab was a fully human IgG2 agonistic monoclonal antibody targeting the costimulatory receptor OX40 (CD134). Intravenous ivuxolimab was administered to patients every 2 weeks at six dose levels: 0.01, 0.1, 0.3, 1.5, 3 and 10 mg/kg. Of the approximately 54 dose-escalation patients, hepatocellular carcinoma was present in roughly 19, melanoma in roughly 15, renal cell carcinoma in 9 and head and neck cancer in 9. In the dose-escalation cohort, 65% to 90% of patients were male, and the mean age was roughly 60 years, with a range of about 23 to 85. Prior anti-PD-1, anti-PD-L1 or anti-CTLA-4 therapy was permitted, and less than 45% of dose-escalation patients had received checkpoint inhibitors. Partial responses occurred in three dose-escalation patients, of whom one had hepatocellular carcinoma and two had cutaneous melanoma. Peripheral TCRbeta sequencing aimed to test whether ivuxolimab altered TCR sequence diversity and caused clonal T-cell expansion. The paper describes the monotherapy dose-escalation part (N of about 54 patients) of the phase I trial of ivuxolimab.

The trial excluded patients who had a history of autoimmune disease or who were on systemic immunosuppression. In every dose cohort, peripheral blood was drawn for TCR sequencing at baseline, cycle 4 day 1, and cycle 7 day 1. Samples came from an open-label, multicenter, first-in-human phase I dose-escalation trial of ivuxolimab. The trial enrolled adults with locally advanced or metastatic head and neck squamous cell, hepatocellular, melanoma or renal cell carcinoma. Before TCR sequencing, CD4+ and CD8+ T cells were separately sorted from peripheral blood. Paper-wide results and their limitations: The antigen specificity of the clonally expanded peripheral T cells was not determined. At doses of 0.1 to 3.0 mg/kg, clonal expansion of both CD4+ and CD8+ blood T cells was observed from baseline to week 6. In the 0.1-3.0 mg/kg groups, partial responders were among the patients with the lowest normalized peripheral clonal expansion, particularly in CD8+ T cells. Low levels of normalized T-cell clonal expansion were also seen in some nonresponding patients. After ivuxolimab, more expanded clones were found on average in CD8+ T cells than in CD4+ T cells.

The V and J genes are TRBV11-1 and TRBJ2-3; the D gene identity is not certain. The sequences come from CD4+ or CD8+ T cells sorted from blood, collected in a trial of the OX40 agonist ivuxolimab. This clonotype originated in an adult with an advanced solid tumor such as melanoma, head and neck, liver or kidney cancer. Read as DNA, the sequence is TGTGCCAGCAGCTTAGTTTCGCCAAGCACAGATACGCAGTATTTT. Translated, this gives CASSLVSPSTDTQYF. The reference TRBV11-1 and TRBJ2-3 proteins fill in what lies around the CDR3, so the full variable domain reads EAEVAQSPRYKITEKSQAVAFWCDPISGHATLYWYRQILGQGPELLVQFQDESVVDDSQLPKDRFSAERLKGVDSTLKIQPAELGDSAMYLCASSLVSPSTDTQYFGPGTRLTVL.